The clone carrying this T cell receptor (beta chain) was picked up many times. This entry belongs to a study of neurological immune-mediated disorders. TCRdb processed the 5' RACE reads anew with MiXCR; each CDR3 protein has one entry. This table has fewer than 50,000 distinct CDR3 sequences, around 2.5% appearing once. The CDR3 spans 16 residues. Germline CDR1 is SGHTA and CDR2 is FQGTGA. The J segment lost 7 bases and the V segment lost 0 bases, leaving 9 bases of the junction unmatched. The specimen was PBMCs. This rearrangement joins TRBV7-3 to TRBJ2-1, with 7 nucleotides matching TRBD2. The origin of this receptor is a man aged 25 to 45 with multiple sclerosis. The CDR3: CASSLTPGVGGNEQFF. CDR3 DNA: TGTGCCAGCAGCTTAACACCGGGAGTGGGGGGGAATGAGCAGTTCTTC.